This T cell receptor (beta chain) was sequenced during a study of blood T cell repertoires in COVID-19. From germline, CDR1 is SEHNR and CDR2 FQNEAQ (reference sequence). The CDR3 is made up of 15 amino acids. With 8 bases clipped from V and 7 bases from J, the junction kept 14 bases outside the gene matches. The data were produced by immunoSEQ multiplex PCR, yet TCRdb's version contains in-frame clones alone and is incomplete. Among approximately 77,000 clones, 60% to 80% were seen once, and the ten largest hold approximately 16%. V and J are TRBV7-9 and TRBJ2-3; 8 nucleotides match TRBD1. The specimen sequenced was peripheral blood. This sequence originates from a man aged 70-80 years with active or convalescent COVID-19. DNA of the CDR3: TGTGCCAGCGAAAGGTGGGGACAGGACCTATATACGCAGTATTTT. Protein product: CASERWGQDLYTQYF.